What follows are 5 T cell receptor beta chains derived from one specimen sequenced in a study of blood T cell repertoires in COVID-19. Libraries were prepared by immunoSEQ multiplex PCR; TCRdb keeps only in-frame clonotypes and omits some of them. The data hold around 250,000 clones, with over 75% observed a single time. The source material was PBMCs or T cells enriched from blood (not recorded which). These receptors were collected from a woman aged 50 to 60 who had recovered from COVID-19.

The CDR3 bases are TGTGCCAGCACCCTGGGAGTAAGCTACAATGAGCAGTTCTTC. Its translation: CASTLGVSYNEQFF. V usage is TRBV28 and J usage is TRBJ2-1; D possibly corresponds to TRBD2 (5 bases). Trimming left V 7 bases short and J 3 bases short, with 13 bases between. The CDR3 is 14 residues long. Germline V gene lookup returns CDR1 MDHEN and CDR2 SYDVKM.

V and J are TRBV7-3 and TRBJ2-1, with D uncertain. Germline V gene data show CDR1 as SGHTA and CDR2 as FQGTGA. This CDR3 contains 13 residues. Trimming removed 1 base at V and 10 bases at J, with 11 bases between. The CDR3 DNA reads TGTGCCAGCAGCTTAAACCCCAATGGCGAGCAGTTCTTC. Amino acid sequence: CASSLNPNGEQFF.

The chain links TRBV18 to TRBJ2-7; 8 bases map to TRBD2. Germline V gene lookup returns CDR1 KGHSH and CDR2 LQKENI. V dropped 3 bases and J dropped 2; count of bases not matched to a gene: 9. The CDR3 contains 16 residues. CDR3 DNA: TGTGCCAGCTCACCCAACCGGGGGGGCAGGGCCTACGAGCAGTACTTC. Protein product: CASSPNRGGRAYEQYF. Together with reference TRBV18 and TRBJ2-7, the CDR3 gives the full variable domain: NAGVMQNPRHLVRRRGQEARLRCSPMKGHSHVYWYRQLPEEGLKFMVYLQKENIIDESGMPKERFSAEFPKEGPSILRIQQVVRGDSAAYFCASSPNRGGRAYEQYFGPGTRLTVT.

This chain links TRBV19 with TRBJ1-1, with a weak D call TRBD1 (6 bases). Germline loops: CDR1 LNHDA, CDR2 SQIVND (reference sequence). Between the trimmed V and J ends, which lost 3 bases and 2 bases, there was a span of 7 bases. This CDR3 contains 13 residues. The CDR3 bases are TGTGCCAGTAGTATGGGACACAACACTGAAGCTTTCTTT. Its protein product is CASSMGHNTEAFF.

Only a few counts were recorded for this clone. The chain carries TRBV2 and TRBJ1-6; D gene uncertain. The CDR3 runs to 14 residues. Per germline, CDR1 SNHLY and CDR2 FYNNEI. V lost 4 bases, J lost 4 bases, and 8 bases lay in between. The CDR3 loop is CASSVALYNSPLHF. CDR3 nucleotides: TGTGCCAGCAGTGTGGCACTATATAATTCACCCCTCCACTTT.